The 3 T cell receptor beta chains below come from one sample, sequenced in a study of T cells in Graves' hyperthyroidism and ophthalmopathy. RNA transcripts were the template for amplifying TCR beta CDR3 regions. Carried out on the TCR CDR3, a first-round RT-PCR used the HTBI primer set. Using its own MiXCR run on the multiplex PCR reads, TCRdb lists one record per CDR3 protein. The sample has 600,000 or so distinct CDR3 sequences; approximately 15% are singletons. Specimen: blood. The receptors come from a woman under 30 with Graves' ophthalmopathy.

At least ten counts were recorded for this clonotype. The J gene is TRBJ2-3, the V gene TRBV30; D gene unclear. The germline V gene has CDR1 GTSNPN and CDR2 SVGIG (reference sequence). V lost 2 bases to trimming and J lost 3 bases, with 6 bases between them. The CDR3 sequence is 12 residues long. CDR3 amino acids: CAWSRVTDTQYF. CDR3 sequence (DNA): TGTGCCTGGAGTAGGGTTACAGATACGCAGTATTTT.

Concerning this clonotype: A much larger clonotype is one base distant, so this may be a read error. The genes are TRBV12-5 and TRBJ1-2; D unresolved. V lost 4 bases and J lost 5, with 11 bases in between. CDR3 length: 13 amino acids. Germline CDR1 is LGHNT and CDR2 is FRNRAP. Here the CDR3 reads CASGSTDLYGYTF. For the CDR3, the DNA is TGTGCTAGTGGTTCGACCGATCTTTATGGCTACACCTTC.

In this sample, this clonotype turned up many times. This chain joins TRBV12-3 or TRBV12-4 and TRBJ1-4, with 10 bases identical to TRBD1. V lost 4 bases and J lost 7; bases outside the gene matches: 3. The CDR3 runs 14 residues. CDR3 nucleotide sequence: TGTGCCAGCAGTTGGGACAGGGGTCGTGAAAAACTGTTTTTT. This encodes CASSWDRGREKLFF.